Below, one TCR beta chain is given with its context. The CDR3 totals 23 residues. This record comes from a study of OX40 agonist ivuxolimab in advanced cancers. Turning to the study itself: The patients' treatment was ivuxolimab, an agonistic anti-OX40 (CD134) antibody. Among those treated, three patients had partial responses, one with hepatocellular carcinoma and two with cutaneous melanoma.

The repertoire was sequenced with immunoSEQ multiplex PCR; TCRdb's copy has only in-frame clones and lacks some. Among 65,000 to 90,000 clones listed, 70% to 90% were seen once. V gene TRBV1 combines with J gene TRBJ2-1; TRBD2 was called by the table and not checked on the DNA. TRBV1 constitutes a pseudogene. The receptor comes from an adult with an advanced solid tumor such as melanoma, head and neck, liver or kidney cancer. Sequencing was performed on CD4+ or CD8+ T cells sorted from blood, taken in a trial of the OX40 agonist ivuxolimab. CDR3 protein: CTSSQGTLSRRRPTSGLDNEQFF. The CDR3 nucleotides read TGCACCAGCAGCCAAGGCACACTAAGTAGAAGGCGCCCAACTAGCGGGCTTGACAATGAGCAGTTCTTC.